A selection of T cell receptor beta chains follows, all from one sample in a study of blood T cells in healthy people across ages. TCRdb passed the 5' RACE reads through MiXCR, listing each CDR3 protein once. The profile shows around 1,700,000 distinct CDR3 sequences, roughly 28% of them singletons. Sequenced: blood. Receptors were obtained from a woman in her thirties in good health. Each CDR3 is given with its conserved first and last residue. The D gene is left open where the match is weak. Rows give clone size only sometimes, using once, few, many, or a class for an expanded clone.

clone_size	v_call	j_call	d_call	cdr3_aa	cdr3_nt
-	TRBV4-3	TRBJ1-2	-	CASSPKWTDSYGYTF	TGCGCCAGCAGCCCCAAATGGACGGACTCCTATGGCTACACCTTC
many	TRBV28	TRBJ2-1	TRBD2	CASSAPGGPFVEQFF	TGTGCCAGCAGTGCCCCGGGGGGGCCCTTTGTTGAGCAGTTCTTC
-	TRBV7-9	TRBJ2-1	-	CASSLAGINNEQFF	TGTGCCAGCAGCTTAGCAGGGATTAACAATGAGCAGTTCTTC
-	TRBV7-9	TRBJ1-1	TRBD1	CASSFGDRANTEAFF	TGTGCCAGCAGCTTCGGGGACAGAGCGAACACTGAAGCTTTCTTT
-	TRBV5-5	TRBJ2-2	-	CASSRGHQNTGELFF	TGTGCCAGCAGCCGGGGACACCAGAACACCGGGGAGCTGTTTTTT
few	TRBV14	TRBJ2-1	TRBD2	CASSRLAGAVSSYNEQFF	TGTGCCAGCAGCCGACTAGCGGGAGCCGTGAGCTCCTACAATGAGCAGTTCTTC
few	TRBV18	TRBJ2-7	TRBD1	CASSPQGGSAGSDEQYF	TGTGCCAGCTCACCACAAGGGGGCAGCGCTGGAAGTGACGAGCAGTACTTC
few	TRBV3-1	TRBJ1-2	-	CASSQDPWGSYGYTF	TGTGCCAGCAGCCAAGATCCATGGGGGTCCTATGGCTACACCTTC
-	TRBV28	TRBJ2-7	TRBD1	CASSPLTGGTTYEQYF	TGTGCCAGCAGTCCCTTGACAGGGGGTACTACTTACGAGCAGTACTTC
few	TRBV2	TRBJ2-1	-	CASSAVLYNEQFF	TGTGCCAGCAGTGCCGTCCTCTACAATGAGCAGTTCTTC
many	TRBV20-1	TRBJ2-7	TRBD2	CSARSGVGLAVRSYEQYF	TGCAGTGCTAGATCTGGGGTAGGACTAGCGGTGCGCTCTTACGAGCAGTACTTC
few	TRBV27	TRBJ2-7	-	CASSFSRVRGPPYEQYF	TGTGCCAGCAGTTTCTCGAGGGTCAGGGGACCCCCCTACGAGCAGTACTTC
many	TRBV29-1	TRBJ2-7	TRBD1	CSVEVEGGDEQYF	TGCAGCGTTGAAGTAGAAGGGGGCGACGAGCAGTACTTC
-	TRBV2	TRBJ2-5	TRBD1	CASSEEQGVETQYF	TGTGCCAGCAGTGAAGAACAGGGGGTGGAGACCCAGTACTTC
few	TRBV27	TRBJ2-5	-	CASRHTSSQETQYF	TGTGCCAGCAGACACACTAGCAGCCAAGAGACCCAGTACTTC
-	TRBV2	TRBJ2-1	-	CASSVISAYNEQFF	TGTGCCAGCAGTGTTATTAGCGCCTACAATGAGCAGTTCTTC
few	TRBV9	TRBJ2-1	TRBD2	CASSRSGSAYNEQFF	TGTGCCAGCAGTCGTAGCGGGAGCGCCTACAATGAGCAGTTCTTC
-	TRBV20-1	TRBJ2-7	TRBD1	CSARDNQGAKEQYF	TGCAGTGCTAGAGATAATCAGGGGGCGAAGGAGCAGTACTTC
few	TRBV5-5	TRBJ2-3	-	CASSLGGGSSTQYF	TGTGCCAGCAGCTTAGGGGGTGGGTCGAGTACGCAGTATTTT
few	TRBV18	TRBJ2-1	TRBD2	CASSLIQGTSVHNEQFF	TGTGCCAGCTCTCTAATTCAAGGGACTAGCGTACACAATGAGCAGTTCTTC
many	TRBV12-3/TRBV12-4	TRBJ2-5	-	CASGGRGHLQETQYF	TGTGCCAGCGGGGGCCGGGGCCACCTCCAAGAGACCCAGTACTTC
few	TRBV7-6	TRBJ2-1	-	CASSLGAISEQFF	TGTGCCAGCAGCTTGGGGGCGATTAGTGAGCAGTTCTTC
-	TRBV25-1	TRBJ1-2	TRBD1	CASRGQTGAGRGYGYTF	TGTGCCAGCAGGGGACAAACAGGGGCTGGAAGGGGCTATGGCTACACCTTC
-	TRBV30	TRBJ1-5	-	CAWSVSGRDYQPQHF	TGTGCCTGGAGTGTTTCGGGTAGGGATTATCAGCCCCAGCATTTT
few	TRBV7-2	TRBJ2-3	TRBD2	CASSRGLASTDTQYF	TGTGCCAGCAGCCGGGGACTAGCGAGCACAGATACGCAGTATTTT
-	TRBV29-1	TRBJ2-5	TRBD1	CSVEGEAGTGIETQYF	TGCAGCGTTGAAGGGGAAGCCGGGACAGGAATAGAGACCCAGTACTTC
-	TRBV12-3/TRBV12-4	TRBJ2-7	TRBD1	CASRPRTGGYEQYF	TGTGCCAGCCGTCCGAGGACAGGGGGCTACGAGCAGTACTTC
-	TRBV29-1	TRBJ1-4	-	CSVRDTGSLGKLFF	TGCAGCGTAAGAGATACAGGCAGTTTAGGAAAACTGTTTTTT